A single sample gave rise to the 21 T cell receptor beta chains below, sequenced in a study of identifying expanded T cells in peripheral blood. Assay used: immunoSEQ multiplex PCR; TCRdb lists only in-frame clones, some missing. This repertoire shows about 81,000 clones, about four fifths found once; its top ten account for about 18%. Sequenced sample: blood. All receptors derive from a person aged 18 to 75 in good health.

This chain uses TRBV5-4 with TRBJ2-5; D call uncertain. The CDR3 loop spans 15 amino acids. CDR1 SGHNT and CDR2 YYREEE come from the germline V gene (reference sequence). Trimming took off 0 bases at V and 1 base at J, with 10 bases between the two ends. CDR3: CASSLAPGLQETQYF. In nucleotides, the CDR3 is TGTGCCAGCAGCTTGGCTCCCGGTCTCCAAGAGACCCAGTACTTC.

The chain recombines TRBV28 with TRBJ1-2; 7 bases are a match to TRBD1. The germline CDR1 and CDR2 sequences are MDHEN and SYDVKM. This CDR3 has 14 residues. The V segment lost 7 bases and the J segment 7 bases; nucleotides outside the gene matches: 12. In nucleotides, the CDR3 is TGTGCCAGCAACCCGACAGGGAGCCCAAGTGGCTACACCTTC. Translating gives CASNPTGSPSGYTF.

The chain carries TRBV14 and TRBJ2-1; 8 positions match TRBD1. After removal of 3 bases from V and 7 bases from J, the junction contained 8 bases not matched to a gene. The germline CDR1 and CDR2 sequences are SGHDN and FVKESK. The CDR3 sequence is 15 residues long. CDR3 bases: TGTGCCAGCAGCCAGTCCCCGGGACAGGTGAATGAGCAGTTCTTC. Its protein is CASSQSPGQVNEQFF.

The chain combines TRBV7-6 with TRBJ1-1, with no clear D. CDR1 and CDR2 (germline): SGHVS, FNYEAQ. The V and J ends lost 1 base and 1 base respectively, with 7 bases between them. This CDR3 is 14 amino acids long. CDR3 amino acids: CASSLEAANTEAFF. Here the CDR3 DNA reads TGTGCCAGCAGCTTAGAGGCGGCGAACACTGAAGCTTTCTTT.

This sequence joins TRBV7-9 and TRBJ1-5, with D tentatively TRBD1 (6 bases). CDR3 length: 14 residues. The germline gives CDR1 SEHNR, CDR2 FQNEAQ (reference sequence). V was trimmed by 4 bases and J by 9 bases, leaving 16 bases between them. The CDR3 is CASSSGQLRRPQHF. As DNA, the CDR3 is TGTGCCAGCAGCTCCGGACAGCTTAGGCGGCCCCAGCATTTT.

The chain carries TRBV28 and TRBJ2-1, with D perhaps matching TRBD1 (6 bases). In germline, CDR1 is MDHEN, CDR2 SYDVKM. Trimming cost V 6 bases and J 9 bases, with 12 bases left between them. CDR3 length equals 12 residues. In DNA form, the CDR3 reads TGTGCCAGCAGGGACCAGGGGTGTGAGCAGTTCTTC. As protein: CASRDQGCEQFF. Complete variable domain (other parts from reference TRBV28 and TRBJ2-1): DVKVTQSSRYLVKRTGEKVFLECVQDMDHENMFWYRQDPGLGLRLIYFSYDVKMKEKGDIPEGYSVSREKKERFSLILESASTNQTSMYLCASRDQGCEQFFGPGTRLTVL.

This chain joins TRBV10-3 and TRBJ2-2, with 12 positions matching TRBD2. The V and J ends lost 4 bases and 6 bases, in that order; junction bases with no gene match: 6. The CDR3 consists of 16 residues. The V gene's germline CDR1 is ENHRY and CDR2 SYGVKD. The DNA of the CDR3 is TGTGCCATCAGTGCTTGGGGACTAGCGGGTGCCGGGGAGCTGTTTTTT. Translating gives CAISAWGLAGAGELFF.

The gene calls are TRBV9 and TRBJ1-4, with no clear D. V was cut by 0 bases and J by 2 bases, with 20 bases left in between. There are 19 residues in the CDR3. The V gene's germline CDR1 is SGDLS and CDR2 YYNGEE. The CDR3: CASSVGGFGEGRTNEKLFF. In DNA, the CDR3 is TGTGCCAGCAGCGTAGGCGGTTTCGGGGAGGGCCGTACTAATGAAAAACTGTTTTTT.

The genes are TRBV7-9 and TRBJ2-3; D remains ambiguous. V was trimmed by 3 bases and J by 0 bases, leaving 7 bases between them. Germline CDR1 reads SEHNR; CDR2 reads FQNEAQ (reference sequence). This CDR3 has 14 amino acids. This CDR3 is CASSFDASTDTQYF. The DNA of the CDR3 is TGTGCCAGCAGCTTTGATGCTAGCACAGATACGCAGTATTTT.

The chain joins TRBV4-3 to TRBJ1-1; D is unresolved. Germline-derived CDR1 and CDR2 are LGHNA and YSLEER. V lost 0 bases and J lost 2, with 7 bases in between. The CDR3 is 14 amino acids. CDR3 nucleotides: TGCGCCAGCAGCCAAGAACAGCCAAACACTGAAGCTTTCTTT. It yields the protein CASSQEQPNTEAFF.

This chain joins TRBV5-4 and TRBJ2-5; the match to TRBD1 covers 7 bases. Germline CDR1 SGHNT, CDR2 YYREEE (reference sequence). This CDR3 spans 15 amino acids. The V and J ends lost 4 bases and 3 bases, in that order; junction bases with no gene match: 9. CDR3 coding DNA: TGTGCCAGCAGCGGAAACAGGGGAGTTGAAGAGACCCAGTACTTC. Amino acids: CASSGNRGVEETQYF.

The chain is built from TRBV4-2 and TRBJ1-4; D not resolved. With 0 bases removed from V and 8 bases from J, the gap between germline ends came to 10 bases. The germline CDR1 and CDR2 sequences are LGHNA and YNFKEQ. The CDR3 covers 14 residues. Written as DNA, the CDR3 is TGTGCCAGCAGCCAAGAAAGGTTTTCGGAAAAACTGTTTTTT. Its protein is CASSQERFSEKLFF.

The rearrangement joins TRBV6-1 to TRBJ2-7; 7 bases are a match to TRBD1. Germline CDR1 MNHNS, CDR2 SASEGT. The CDR3 contains 13 residues. Germline trimming cut 4 bases from V and 3 bases from J; bases unmatched to any gene: 3. The CDR3 loop is CASSGAGGYEQYF. For the CDR3, the DNA is TGTGCCAGCAGTGGGGCAGGGGGCTACGAGCAGTACTTC.

This sequence joins TRBV28 and TRBJ1-4; D is possibly TRBD1 (5 bases). Trimming shortened V by 6 bases and J by 3 bases, and 11 bases separated the two germline ends. Germline lookup yields CDR1 MDHEN and CDR2 SYDVKM. The CDR3 loop spans 14 amino acids. The CDR3 bases are TGTGCCAGCAGCCTCAGGGAGGCTAATGAAAAACTGTTTTTT. As protein: CASSLREANEKLFF.

The sample holds a few counts of this clone. V and J are TRBV9 and TRBJ1-4; D ambiguous. V was cut by 3 bases and J by 7 bases, with 13 bases left in between. The CDR3 has 14 residues. Germline V gives CDR1 SGDLS, CDR2 YYNGEE. CDR3 DNA: TGTGCCAGCAGCGCCATTGGAGGCGGTGAAAAACTGTTTTTT. It is translated as CASSAIGGGEKLFF.

The chain combines TRBV4-3 with TRBJ2-1; D gene uncertain. With 0 bases removed from V and 0 bases from J, the gap between germline ends came to 9 bases. Germline assignment: CDR1 LGHNA and CDR2 YSLEER. The CDR3 consists of 16 residues. The CDR3 here is CASSQDPPSSYNEQFF. DNA for the CDR3: TGCGCCAGCAGCCAAGACCCCCCCAGCTCCTACAATGAGCAGTTCTTC.

Concerning this clone itself: The same CDR3 arises from other DNA sequences in this sample as well. V gene TRBV30 combines with J gene TRBJ2-1; 10 nucleotides line up with TRBD1. Germline V CDR1 and CDR2: GTSNPN, SVGIG (reference sequence). The CDR3 is 18 residues long. J gave up 4 bases and V 3 bases, and 15 bases lay outside the gene matches. CDR3 residues: CAWSAPPWTGGTYNEQFF. As DNA, the CDR3 is TGTGCCTGGAGCGCACCACCGTGGACAGGGGGTACATACAATGAGCAGTTCTTC.

V gene TRBV6-5 combines with J gene TRBJ2-1, with no clear D. From germline, CDR1 is MNHEY and CDR2 SVGAGI. The CDR3 is made up of 11 amino acids. With 4 bases removed from V and 8 bases from J, the gap between germline ends came to 6 bases. CDR3: CASSFRDEQFF. The CDR3 region has the DNA TGTGCCAGCAGTTTTCGGGATGAGCAGTTCTTC.

The chain recombines TRBV6-4 with TRBJ2-3, with 11 positions matching TRBD1. Germline V gene lookup returns CDR1 MRHNA and CDR2 SNTAGT. V was pared by 1 base and J by 3 bases, with 3 bases of the junction left unmatched. The CDR3 has 16 residues. CDR3 residues: CASSDLGQGGTDTQYF. For the CDR3, the DNA is TGTGCCAGCAGTGACTTGGGACAGGGGGGGACAGATACGCAGTATTTT.

This chain uses TRBV5-1 with TRBJ1-4; D is undetermined. The germline V gene has CDR1 SGHRS and CDR2 YFSETQ. Between the trimmed V and J ends, which lost 0 bases and 7 bases, there was a span of 7 bases. This CDR3 is built from 13 residues. The CDR3 DNA reads TGCGCCAGCAGCTTGGGAGAGGGTGAAAAACTGTTTTTT. Translating gives CASSLGEGEKLFF.

This chain connects TRBV5-6 to TRBJ1-1; D is possibly TRBD1 (5 bases). Between the trimmed V and J ends, which lost 4 bases and 5 bases, there was a span of 9 bases. Germline V CDR1 and CDR2: SGHDT, YYEEEE. CDR3 length equals 12 residues. DNA of the CDR3: TGTGCCAGCAGCGTGACAGAGACTGAAGCTTTCTTT. Protein: CASSVTETEAFF. The full variable domain, its missing parts supplied by reference TRBV5-6 and TRBJ1-1, is DAGVTQSPTHLIKTRGQQVTLRCSPKSGHDTVSWYQQALGQGPQFIFQYYEEEERQRGNFPDRFSGHQFPNYSSELNVNALLLGDSALYLCASSVTETEAFFGQGTRLTVV.